This T cell receptor (beta chain) was obtained from a study of cytomegalovirus exposure and HLA in healthy donors. The CDR3 consists of 13 residues. The ends were cut back, 1 base at V and 3 bases at J, with 7 bases in the middle. Germline CDR1 and CDR2: SGHAT and FQNNGV. The PCR ran on 60 Vbeta and 13 Jbeta primers. Assay used: immunoSEQ multiplex PCR; TCRdb lists only in-frame clones, some missing. The table records approximately 180,000 clones, 75% to 85% of them present only once. This TCR was sampled from a woman aged 18-29 years in good health and CMV-seropositive. The sample was PBMCs. This sequence joins TRBV11-2 and TRBJ2-7; D call uncertain. The CDR3 protein is CASSLAVFYEQYF. The CDR3 region has the DNA TGTGCCAGCAGCTTAGCCGTCTTCTACGAGCAGTACTTC.